Listed below are T cell receptor beta chains from one sample, sequenced in a study of shared clonotypes between healthy human individuals. Libraries were prepared by immunoSEQ multiplex PCR; TCRdb keeps only in-frame clonotypes and omits some of them. Among 800,000 to 950,000 clones, about 97% were seen once, and the ten largest hold about 0.21%. The sequenced sample was naive CD8+ T cells sorted from blood. The receptors shown here come from a man between 25 and 39 years old in good health. Each CDR3 is given with its conserved first and last residue. Each record gives: clone size, V gene, J gene, CDR3 protein. Clone size appears in some rows only: once, few, many, or a class for an expanded clone.

>.|TRBV27|TRBJ1-2
CASSLSRGLSLYGYTF
>.|TRBV27|TRBJ1-1
CASSDVYSRMNTEAFF
>.|TRBV28|TRBJ2-5
CASSLSSGRIDVQTQYF
>.|TRBV2|TRBJ2-2
CASSEPGPNTGELFF
>.|TRBV5-1|TRBJ1-1
CASSLQGDTEAFF
>.|TRBV29-1|TRBJ2-2
CSVDVRANTGELFF
>.|TRBV13|TRBJ2-7
CASSFTGFEQYF
>.|TRBV7-8|TRBJ2-7
CASSLTGASSYEQYF
>.|TRBV18|TRBJ2-6
CASSPPGQIGANVLTF
>.|TRBV2|TRBJ2-7
CASSEEGQTTYEQYF
>.|TRBV29-1|TRBJ1-1
CSVMMAGNTEAFF
>.|TRBV7-9|TRBJ2-7
CASSLQQGISYEQYF
>.|TRBV29-1|TRBJ2-4
CSVTGRGNIQYF
>once|TRBV5-6|TRBJ2-5
CASSLDEREETQYF
>.|TRBV6-5|TRBJ2-7
CASSPGQGAGEQYF
>.|TRBV18|TRBJ2-7
CASSPPSESSYEQYF
>.|TRBV29-1|TRBJ2-7
CSVELGNYEQYF
>.|TRBV7-9|TRBJ2-1
CASSFGQGRDNEQFF
>.|TRBV7-9|TRBJ1-2
CASSATPGSDYGYTF
>.|TRBV14|TRBJ2-4
CASSQVSGTDIQYF
>.|TRBV25-1|TRBJ1-1
CASSDAGSEAFF
>.|TRBV27|TRBJ1-1
CASSLSSRRNTEAFF
>.|TRBV5-4|TRBJ2-7
CASSLGGASEQYF
>.|TRBV4-1|TRBJ2-7
CASSPTGYEQYF
>.|TRBV27|TRBJ2-7
CASSYGTGSYEQYF
>.|TRBV7-8|TRBJ1-1
CASSSYRERDTEAFF
>.|TRBV11-2|TRBJ2-1
CASSLLATYNEQFF
>.|TRBV11-1|TRBJ2-1
CASAPGGRGPYNEQFF
>.|TRBV28|TRBJ1-1
CASSYLRGAGAFF
>.|TRBV6-1|TRBJ2-7
CASRDYSGSTYEQYF
>.|TRBV10-2|TRBJ1-5
CASSSRDIGGTHQPQHF
>.|TRBV7-9|TRBJ1-1
CASSLVGGDEAFF
>.|TRBV9|TRBJ2-1
CASSGGGEVGLAVVHSYNEQFF
>.|TRBV6-6|TRBJ2-7
CASSDTGQGDEQYF
>.|TRBV27|TRBJ2-2
CASSSDSSLAGSGELFF
>.|TRBV11-2|TRBJ2-1
CASSFLGLGAYNEQFF
>.|TRBV18|TRBJ2-7
CASSPPRTSGSYEQYF
>.|TRBV7-9|TRBJ2-5
CASSNPSGIQETQYF
>.|TRBV29-1|TRBJ2-7
CSGRDYYEQYF
>.|TRBV15|TRBJ2-5
CATSREGLGNQETQYF
>.|TRBV7-8|TRBJ2-1
CASSGGHSLPRGSYNEQFF
>.|TRBV5-1|TRBJ1-1
CASSQTGFTEAFF
>.|TRBV19|TRBJ2-7
CASSIFEGGTYEQYF